This T cell receptor (beta chain) was profiled in a study of technical replicates of blood from a handful of donors. V lost 6 bases and J 4 bases, leaving 13 bases between the germline ends. The CDR3 runs 14 residues. Looked up from germline, CDR1 is KGHSH and CDR2 is LQKENI. The data were produced by immunoSEQ multiplex PCR, yet TCRdb's version contains in-frame clones alone and is incomplete. The data contain 59,000 or so clones, just over 90% of them singletons. This chain connects TRBV18 to TRBJ1-3, with a tentative D call TRBD1 (6 bases). The sequence was obtained from a human donor in good health. Some clones in this sample may be carry-over from other donors' samples. The sample taken for sequencing was PBMCs. The DNA of the CDR3 is TGTGCCAGCTCCCGGGACACTTTCGGAAACACCATATATTTT. Translated, it gives CASSRDTFGNTIYF.